A selection of T cell receptor beta chains follows, all from one sample in a study of blood T cell dynamics during melanoma immunotherapy. Only in-frame clones appear in the TCRdb table, and some are missing; sequencing was by immunoSEQ multiplex PCR. This table has 6,000 to 8,000 clones, around 90% appearing once. The specimen was blood, collected from a patient treated with checkpoint blockade. The receptors stem from a human donor with melanoma. The CDR3 runs from the conserved cysteine through the conserved F or W. Each record gives: CDR3 length, D gene, V gene, J gene, clone size, CDR3 DNA, CDR3 protein. A D gene is named only where the DNA matches it firmly. The size of a clone is reported for some rows only, either as once, few or many, or as a class for expanded clones.

13,NA,TRBV10-1,TRBJ1-2,NA,TGCGCCAGCAGTGAGTCAGGAAACTATGGCTACACCTTC,CASSESGNYGYTF
14,NA,TRBV27,TRBJ2-1,NA,TGTGCCAGCAGTTTCTTGGCGGGTCGGTCGCGGCAGTTCTTC,CASSFLAGRSRQFF
15,TRBD1,TRBV18,TRBJ2-7,once,TGCGCCAGCTCACCACTAGGGACAGGGATATACGAGCAGTACTTC,CASSPLGTGIYEQYF
15,NA,TRBV27,TRBJ1-2,NA,TGTGCCAGCAGTTTAGGGGCAGGGTCAGTCTATGGCTACACCTTC,CASSLGAGSVYGYTF
14,NA,TRBV6-5,TRBJ2-5,NA,TGTGCCAGCAGTTACCTGGCAGGGAAAGAGACCCAGTACTTC,CASSYLAGKETQYF
13,NA,TRBV2,TRBJ2-3,NA,TGTGCCAGCAGCCTACTCGGTATAGATACGCAGTATTTT,CASSLLGIDTQYF
15,TRBD1,TRBV18,TRBJ2-4,NA,TGTGCCAGCTCACCACTGGCGGGACAGGAAAACATTCAGTACTTC,CASSPLAGQENIQYF
15,TRBD1,TRBV5-1,TRBJ1-1,NA,TGCGCCAGCAGCTTGGTACAGGGGGCGGGCACTGAAGCTTTCTTT,CASSLVQGAGTEAFF
18,NA,TRBV11-2,TRBJ2-3,few,TGTGCCAGCAGCTACCGGCCAGTTACAGGGAGTGGCACAGATACGCAGTATTTT,CASSYRPVTGSGTDTQYF
17,NA,TRBV9,TRBJ2-3,NA,TGTGCCAGCAGCGTAGGAGGTGGGTCTTCTAGCACAGATACGCAGTATTTT,CASSVGGGSSSTDTQYF
15,TRBD2,TRBV5-1,TRBJ2-3,NA,TGCGCCAGCAGCATTAGCGGGGCTGACACAGATACGCAGTATTTT,CASSISGADTDTQYF
16,TRBD2,TRBV9,TRBJ2-2,NA,TGTGCCAGCAGCCCTTGGACTAGCGGAAACACCGGGGAGCTGTTTTTT,CASSPWTSGNTGELFF
16,TRBD2,TRBV15,TRBJ2-1,NA,TGTGCCACCAGCCCCTCGGGAGCGGGGGGGCCCCATGAGCAGTTCTTC,CATSPSGAGGPHEQFF
16,NA,TRBV11-2,TRBJ2-2,NA,TGTGCCAGCAGTTCCATTAGGCGTTTTAACACCGGGGAGCTGTTTTTT,CASSSIRRFNTGELFF
17,NA,TRBV4-1,TRBJ2-1,NA,TGCGCCAGCAGCCTACCGCGAGGAACAGGGAACGAGGATGAGCAGTTCTTC,CASSLPRGTGNEDEQFF
16,TRBD1,TRBV5-1,TRBJ1-2,NA,TGCGCCAGCAGCTTAGCCACAGGGGGAACTAACTATGGCTACACCTTC,CASSLATGGTNYGYTF
12,NA,TRBV4-1,TRBJ2-3,NA,TGCGCCAGCAGCCACACAGCTGATACGCAGTATTTT,CASSHTADTQYF
16,TRBD2,TRBV2,TRBJ2-2,NA,TGTGCCAGCAGCCTAGCGGGGGGCTCGTACACCGGGGAGCTGTTTTTT,CASSLAGGSYTGELFF
15,NA,TRBV28,TRBJ2-1,NA,TGTGCCAGCAGTTTAAAAGGTGGGACACTCAATGAGCAGTTCTTC,CASSLKGGTLNEQFF
14,TRBD2,TRBV5-1,TRBJ2-2,NA,TGCGCCAGCAGCTTCCCGGGACTAAACGGGGAGCTGTTTTTT,CASSFPGLNGELFF
15,TRBD1,TRBV2,TRBJ1-5,few,TGTGCCAGCAGTGGATTGGAGACAGGGGGTCAGCCCCAGCATTTT,CASSGLETGGQPQHF
15,TRBD2,TRBV11-2,TRBJ2-7,NA,TGTGCCAGCAGCTTAATGCGAGCGGGGGGCTACGAGCAGTACTTC,CASSLMRAGGYEQYF
15,NA,TRBV23-1,TRBJ2-3,NA,TGCGCCAGCAGTCGACCCCGGGACAACACAGATACGCAGTATTTT,CASSRPRDNTDTQYF
13,NA,TRBV18,TRBJ2-7,NA,TGTGCCAGCTCACCGACCAGGTCCTACGAGCAGTACTTC,CASSPTRSYEQYF
15,NA,TRBV11-3,TRBJ2-6,NA,TGTGCCAGCAGCTTAGGAGGGTCAGGGGCCAACGTCCTGACTTTC,CASSLGGSGANVLTF
14,NA,TRBV10-3,TRBJ1-2,NA,TGTGCCATCAGGTACGCGGGGGCTATCTATGGCTACACCTTC,CAIRYAGAIYGYTF
12,NA,TRBV28,TRBJ2-7,NA,TGTGCCAGCAGTTTAGTTGACAGGGAGCAGTACTTC,CASSLVDREQYF
12,NA,TRBV28,TRBJ1-5,NA,TGTGCCAGCAGTACCCCCAATCAGCCCCAGCATTTT,CASSTPNQPQHF
15,NA,TRBV30,TRBJ1-1,NA,TGTGCCTGGAGTGTACCGAGTCCCATGAACACTGAAGCTTTCTTT,CAWSVPSPMNTEAFF
15,TRBD1,TRBV6-5,TRBJ2-1,NA,TGTGCCAGCAGTTACTCACAGGGGACCTACAATGAGCAGTTCTTC,CASSYSQGTYNEQFF
16,TRBD2,TRBV2,TRBJ2-3,NA,TGTGCCAGCAGTGTTCAGCGGGGGCCGGCCCCAGATACGCAGTATTTT,CASSVQRGPAPDTQYF
15,TRBD1,TRBV6-4,TRBJ2-1,NA,TGTGCCAGCAGTGACTGGGACAGGGATAGGAATGAGCAGTTCTTC,CASSDWDRDRNEQFF
13,NA,TRBV11-2,TRBJ2-1,NA,TGTGCCAGCAGCTCGACAGTCTACAATGAGCAGTTCTTC,CASSSTVYNEQFF
14,TRBD1,TRBV5-1,TRBJ1-1,NA,TGCGCCAGCAGCCCCTTTGACAGGGACACTGAAGCTTTCTTT,CASSPFDRDTEAFF
16,NA,TRBV11-2,TRBJ1-5,NA,TGTGCCAGCAGCTTAGCAGCGCCAGGCGGACGGTTGCCCCAGCATTTT,CASSLAAPGGRLPQHF
12,NA,TRBV28,TRBJ2-7,NA,TGTGCCAGCAGTTTCCCTACCGGCGAGCAGTACTTC,CASSFPTGEQYF
16,TRBD2,TRBV10-1,TRBJ2-3,once,TGCGCCAGCAGTGACTATCCTAGCGGGGTCACAGATACGCAGTATTTT,CASSDYPSGVTDTQYF
13,NA,TRBV7-3,TRBJ1-1,NA,TGTGCCAGCAGCTCGACAGACAACACTGAAGCTTTCTTT,CASSSTDNTEAFF
18,TRBD1,TRBV4-1,TRBJ2-3,NA,TGCGCCAGCAGCCAAGGTAAATTGACAGGGCGGAGCCCAGATACGCAGTATTTT,CASSQGKLTGRSPDTQYF
14,NA,TRBV5-4,TRBJ2-1,NA,TGTGCCAGCAGCCAGGGGGGCGACTACAATGAGCAGTTCTTC,CASSQGGDYNEQFF
15,NA,TRBV11-3,TRBJ2-7,NA,TGTGCCAGCAGCTTCTATGGGGCTCGCTCCTACGAGCAGTACTTC,CASSFYGARSYEQYF
15,NA,TRBV7-9,TRBJ2-6,NA,TGTGCCAGCAGACCTGTGAACTCTGGGGCCAACGTCCTGACTTTC,CASRPVNSGANVLTF
14,NA,TRBV30,TRBJ1-5,NA,TGTGCCTGGACGCAGGGGCCCCTTGATCAGCCCCAGCATTTT,CAWTQGPLDQPQHF
16,TRBD1,TRBV5-1,TRBJ1-4,NA,TGCGCCAGCAGCCTGACCGGGACAGGGAATAATGAAAAACTGTTTTTT,CASSLTGTGNNEKLFF
16,TRBD2,TRBV27,TRBJ2-3,NA,TGTGCCACCCGACTAGCGGGGGGCGTTAGCACAGATACGCAGTATTTT,CATRLAGGVSTDTQYF
13,NA,TRBV7-1,TRBJ2-7,NA,TGTGCCAGCAGCTTAGGTGATACCTACGAGCAGTACTTC,CASSLGDTYEQYF